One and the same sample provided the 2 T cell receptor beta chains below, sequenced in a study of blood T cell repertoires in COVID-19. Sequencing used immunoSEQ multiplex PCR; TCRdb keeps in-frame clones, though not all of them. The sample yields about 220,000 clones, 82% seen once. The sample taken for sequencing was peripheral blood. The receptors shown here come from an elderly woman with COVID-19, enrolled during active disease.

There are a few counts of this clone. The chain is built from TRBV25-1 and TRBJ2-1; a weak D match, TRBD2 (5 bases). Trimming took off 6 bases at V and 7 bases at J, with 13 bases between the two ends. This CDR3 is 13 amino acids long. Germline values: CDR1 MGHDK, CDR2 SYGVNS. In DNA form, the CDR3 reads TGTGCCAGCAGCGCTAGAGGGCGGAATGAGCAGTTCTTC. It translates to CASSARGRNEQFF.

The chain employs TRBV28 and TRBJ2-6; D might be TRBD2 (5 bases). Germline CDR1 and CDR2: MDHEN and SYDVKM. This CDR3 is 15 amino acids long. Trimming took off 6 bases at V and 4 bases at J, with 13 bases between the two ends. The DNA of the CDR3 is TGTGCCAGCAGGGAAGTTCCGGGGGGGGCCAACGTCCTGACTTTC. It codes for CASREVPGGANVLTF.